Listed below are T cell receptor beta chains from one sample, sequenced in a study of blood T cells in healthy people across ages. TCRdb fed the 5' RACE reads into MiXCR, producing one record per CDR3 protein. This sample has nearly 1 million distinct CDR3 sequences, with about 51% found just once. What was sequenced was blood. The receptor source for this set is a woman aged 55-70 years in good health. CDR3s include the opening cysteine and the closing phenylalanine or tryptophan. The order of the fields is D gene, J gene, clone size, V gene, CDR3 protein, CDR3 DNA. D genes are given only for firm matches. Clone size is given for some rows only: seen once, a few or many times, or a class if the clone is expanded.

D gene: -; J gene: TRBJ2-7; clone size: -; V gene: TRBV7-2; CDR3 protein: CARGGHNEQYF; CDR3 DNA: TGTGCCAGGGGGGGCCACAATGAGCAGTACTTC
D gene: -; J gene: TRBJ2-1; clone size: -; V gene: TRBV20-1; CDR3 protein: CSARTWLSDTEQFF; CDR3 DNA: TGCAGTGCTCGAACCTGGCTATCAGACACTGAGCAGTTCTTC
D gene: TRBD2; J gene: TRBJ2-1; clone size: -; V gene: TRBV20-1; CDR3 protein: CSTRVRGRSYNEQFF; CDR3 DNA: TGCAGTACTAGAGTACGCGGGAGATCCTACAATGAGCAGTTCTTC
D gene: TRBD1; J gene: TRBJ2-7; clone size: -; V gene: TRBV4-1; CDR3 protein: CASSPLGDRDFFEQYF; CDR3 DNA: TGCGCCAGCAGCCCTTTAGGGGACAGGGATTTCTTCGAGCAGTACTTC
D gene: -; J gene: TRBJ1-5; clone size: few; V gene: TRBV20-1; CDR3 protein: CSARADSNQPQHF; CDR3 DNA: TGCAGTGCTAGGGCGGATAGCAATCAGCCCCAGCATTTT
D gene: TRBD2; J gene: TRBJ2-1; clone size: -; V gene: TRBV7-2; CDR3 protein: CASRYGTNYNEQFF; CDR3 DNA: TGTGCCAGCAGATACGGGACTAACTACAATGAGCAGTTCTTC
D gene: -; J gene: TRBJ2-7; clone size: -; V gene: TRBV18; CDR3 protein: CASSPTGQSSYNEQYF; CDR3 DNA: TGTGCCAGCTCACCTACGGGACAAAGCTCCTACAATGAGCAGTACTTC
D gene: -; J gene: TRBJ1-5; clone size: many; V gene: TRBV27; CDR3 protein: CASSHANQPQHF; CDR3 DNA: TGTGCCAGCAGCCACGCCAATCAGCCCCAGCATTTT
D gene: TRBD1; J gene: TRBJ2-5; clone size: -; V gene: TRBV28; CDR3 protein: CASRGQGRGQETQYF; CDR3 DNA: TGTGCCAGCAGGGGACAGGGGAGAGGCCAAGAGACCCAGTACTTC
D gene: -; J gene: TRBJ2-7; clone size: -; V gene: TRBV20-1; CDR3 protein: CSASPGHEQYF; CDR3 DNA: TGCAGTGCGTCGCCTGGGCACGAGCAGTACTTC
D gene: -; J gene: TRBJ1-2; clone size: few; V gene: TRBV14; CDR3 protein: CASSQDRATNYGYTF; CDR3 DNA: TGTGCCAGCAGCCAAGACCGGGCTACTAACTATGGCTACACCTTC
D gene: TRBD1; J gene: TRBJ2-3; clone size: -; V gene: TRBV28; CDR3 protein: CARDRDRTQIRTDTQYF; CDR3 DNA: TGTGCCAGGGACCGGGACAGGACCCAGATCCGCACAGATACGCAGTATTTT
D gene: TRBD1; J gene: TRBJ2-1; clone size: -; V gene: TRBV29-1; CDR3 protein: CSVERAARTGIDEQFF; CDR3 DNA: TGCAGCGTTGAAAGGGCCGCCCGGACAGGTATTGATGAGCAGTTCTTC
D gene: -; J gene: TRBJ2-3; clone size: -; V gene: TRBV18; CDR3 protein: CASSISRGDTQYF; CDR3 DNA: TGTGCCAGCTCAATATCCCGGGGCGATACGCAGTATTTT
D gene: TRBD2; J gene: TRBJ2-5; clone size: few; V gene: TRBV5-5; CDR3 protein: CASSRQLAEQETQYF; CDR3 DNA: TGTGCCAGCAGCAGACAACTAGCGGAACAAGAGACCCAGTACTTC
D gene: -; J gene: TRBJ2-1; clone size: few; V gene: TRBV29-1; CDR3 protein: CSVAGVGSPYNEQFF; CDR3 DNA: TGCAGCGTGGCCGGCGTCGGGAGTCCCTACAATGAGCAGTTCTTC
D gene: -; J gene: TRBJ1-5; clone size: -; V gene: TRBV12-3/TRBV12-4; CDR3 protein: CAGSPGTVGQPQHF; CDR3 DNA: TGTGCCGGCAGTCCGGGGACCGTGGGCCAGCCCCAGCATTTT
D gene: TRBD2; J gene: TRBJ2-3; clone size: many; V gene: TRBV24-1; CDR3 protein: CATSEYRGRASDTQYF; CDR3 DNA: TGTGCCACCAGTGAGTATCGCGGGAGGGCCTCAGATACGCAGTATTTT
D gene: -; J gene: TRBJ2-7; clone size: -; V gene: TRBV7-2; CDR3 protein: CASSLAGSSDEQYF; CDR3 DNA: TGTGCCAGCAGCTTAGCCGGAAGCTCCGACGAGCAGTACTTC
D gene: -; J gene: TRBJ2-3; clone size: few; V gene: TRBV6-9; CDR3 protein: CASTIKDVGVQDTQYF; CDR3 DNA: TGTGCCAGCACCATAAAAGACGTGGGGGTCCAAGATACGCAGTATTTT
D gene: -; J gene: TRBJ2-3; clone size: few; V gene: TRBV25-1; CDR3 protein: CASSQRKSTDTQYF; CDR3 DNA: TGTGCCAGCAGCCAGCGGAAGAGCACAGATACGCAGTATTTT
D gene: TRBD2; J gene: TRBJ2-1; clone size: once; V gene: TRBV12-3/TRBV12-4; CDR3 protein: CASSLLGTSSYNEQFF; CDR3 DNA: TGTGCCAGCAGTCTACTAGGGACTAGCTCCTACAATGAGCAGTTCTTC
D gene: -; J gene: TRBJ2-5; clone size: few; V gene: TRBV7-9; CDR3 protein: CASSLGQGLEETQYF; CDR3 DNA: TGTGCCAGCAGCTTAGGGCAGGGGCTTGAAGAGACCCAGTACTTC
D gene: -; J gene: TRBJ1-1; clone size: -; V gene: TRBV29-1; CDR3 protein: CSVEGVNTEAFF; CDR3 DNA: TGCAGCGTTGAGGGGGTGAACACTGAAGCTTTCTTT
D gene: -; J gene: TRBJ1-5; clone size: -; V gene: TRBV14; CDR3 protein: CASSPGPRGQPQHF; CDR3 DNA: TGTGCCAGCAGCCCGGGCCCCAGAGGGCAGCCCCAGCATTTT
D gene: -; J gene: TRBJ2-7; clone size: -; V gene: TRBV20-1; CDR3 protein: CSASPTYSYEQYF; CDR3 DNA: TGCAGTGCTAGCCCCACTTACTCTTACGAGCAGTACTTC
D gene: -; J gene: TRBJ2-2; clone size: -; V gene: TRBV25-1; CDR3 protein: CASSPAGAGKLFF; CDR3 DNA: TGTGCCAGCAGCCCAGCGGGCGCAGGGAAGCTGTTTTTT
D gene: -; J gene: TRBJ2-7; clone size: few; V gene: TRBV12-5; CDR3 protein: CASGLVTNYEQYF; CDR3 DNA: TGTGCTAGTGGTTTAGTGACTAACTACGAGCAGTACTTC
D gene: TRBD1; J gene: TRBJ2-3; clone size: -; V gene: TRBV29-1; CDR3 protein: CSAGTGTTSPDTQYF; CDR3 DNA: TGCAGCGCCGGGACAGGCACCACGTCGCCAGATACGCAGTATTTT
D gene: TRBD2; J gene: TRBJ2-1; clone size: -; V gene: TRBV29-1; CDR3 protein: CSVGFVGGRDEQFF; CDR3 DNA: TGCAGCGTAGGCTTTGTCGGGGGGAGGGATGAGCAGTTCTTC
D gene: TRBD2; J gene: TRBJ2-7; clone size: -; V gene: TRBV20-1; CDR3 protein: CSADSGSTYEQYF; CDR3 DNA: TGCAGTGCCGATAGCGGGAGTACTTACGAGCAGTACTTC
D gene: TRBD1; J gene: TRBJ2-1; clone size: -; V gene: TRBV6-5; CDR3 protein: CASSYSGTGGNEQFF; CDR3 DNA: TGTGCCAGCAGTTACTCCGGGACAGGGGGGAATGAGCAGTTCTTC
D gene: -; J gene: TRBJ2-1; clone size: -; V gene: TRBV29-1; CDR3 protein: CSVEGPDTREQFF; CDR3 DNA: TGCAGCGTTGAGGGGCCCGACACCCGAGAGCAGTTCTTC
D gene: -; J gene: TRBJ2-5; clone size: -; V gene: TRBV5-1; CDR3 protein: CASSWTDLDWLAEETQYF; CDR3 DNA: TGCGCCAGCAGCTGGACCGACCTTGACTGGTTAGCGGAAGAGACCCAGTACTTC
D gene: -; J gene: TRBJ2-3; clone size: -; V gene: TRBV19; CDR3 protein: CASSIGPPDVTDTQYF; CDR3 DNA: TGTGCCAGTAGTATAGGGCCCCCGGACGTCACAGATACGCAGTATTTT
D gene: -; J gene: TRBJ2-7; clone size: -; V gene: TRBV4-1; CDR3 protein: CASSQLIAQPQYGQYF; CDR3 DNA: TGCGCCAGCAGTCAACTTATAGCCCAACCCCAATACGGGCAGTACTTC
D gene: TRBD1; J gene: TRBJ1-2; clone size: once; V gene: TRBV29-1; CDR3 protein: CSDVYGTGDYGYTF; CDR3 DNA: TGCAGCGACGTTTACGGGACAGGGGACTATGGCTACACCTTC
D gene: TRBD1; J gene: TRBJ2-7; clone size: -; V gene: TRBV28; CDR3 protein: CVSSLGQGLDEQYF; CDR3 DNA: TGTGTCAGCAGTTTAGGACAGGGTTTGGACGAGCAGTACTTC
D gene: TRBD1; J gene: TRBJ2-5; clone size: few; V gene: TRBV14; CDR3 protein: CASSQVGRTGKTQYF; CDR3 DNA: TGTGCCAGCAGCCAAGTTGGTCGGACAGGGAAGACCCAGTACTTC
D gene: -; J gene: TRBJ2-7; clone size: -; V gene: TRBV27; CDR3 protein: CASSPFSGSSYEQYF; CDR3 DNA: TGTGCCAGCAGTCCCTTTAGCGGTTCTTCCTACGAGCAGTACTTC
D gene: -; J gene: TRBJ2-1; clone size: -; V gene: TRBV7-2; CDR3 protein: CASSLGPQRNEQFF; CDR3 DNA: TGTGCCAGCAGCTTAGGCCCACAAAGAAATGAGCAGTTCTTC
D gene: TRBD2; J gene: TRBJ2-5; clone size: -; V gene: TRBV18; CDR3 protein: CASSTSGLGLETQYF; CDR3 DNA: TGTGCCAGCTCAACTTCGGGACTAGGGCTGGAGACCCAGTACTTC
D gene: TRBD1; J gene: TRBJ1-2; clone size: -; V gene: TRBV29-1; CDR3 protein: CSVEDGDRNGYTF; CDR3 DNA: TGCAGCGTTGAAGACGGGGACAGGAACGGCTACACCTTC
D gene: -; J gene: TRBJ2-4; clone size: -; V gene: TRBV6-1; CDR3 protein: CASKGIDWAKNIQYF; CDR3 DNA: TGTGCCAGCAAGGGAATTGATTGGGCCAAAAACATTCAGTACTTC
D gene: -; J gene: TRBJ2-7; clone size: few; V gene: TRBV12-3/TRBV12-4; CDR3 protein: CASSLILRSEQYF; CDR3 DNA: TGTGCCAGCAGTTTGATTCTTAGGTCCGAGCAGTACTTC
D gene: -; J gene: TRBJ2-5; clone size: few; V gene: TRBV7-9; CDR3 protein: CASSLGGQATQYF; CDR3 DNA: TGTGCCAGCAGCTTAGGTGGGCAGGCGACCCAGTACTTC
D gene: TRBD1; J gene: TRBJ1-4; clone size: -; V gene: TRBV9; CDR3 protein: CASSSRQGSEKLFF; CDR3 DNA: TGTGCCAGCAGCTCTCGACAGGGAAGTGAAAAACTGTTTTTT
D gene: TRBD2; J gene: TRBJ2-1; clone size: once; V gene: TRBV18; CDR3 protein: CASSPTSGSNRYNEQFF; CDR3 DNA: TGTGCCAGCTCACCAACTAGCGGGTCAAACCGATACAATGAGCAGTTCTTC
D gene: -; J gene: TRBJ1-5; clone size: -; V gene: TRBV2; CDR3 protein: CASSEGRAGGNQPQHF; CDR3 DNA: TGTGCCAGCAGTGAGGGGAGGGCGGGAGGCAATCAGCCCCAGCATTTT
D gene: -; J gene: TRBJ2-1; clone size: few; V gene: TRBV20-1; CDR3 protein: CSPPGHRVGEQFF; CDR3 DNA: TGCAGTCCCCCCGGCCACAGGGTAGGGGAGCAGTTCTTC
D gene: TRBD1; J gene: TRBJ2-5; clone size: -; V gene: TRBV6-5; CDR3 protein: CASRLTGGAETQYF; CDR3 DNA: TGTGCCAGCAGGCTCACAGGGGGCGCGGAGACCCAGTACTTC
D gene: TRBD2; J gene: TRBJ2-1; clone size: once; V gene: TRBV2; CDR3 protein: CASKGHRSGNPSYNEQFF; CDR3 DNA: TGTGCCAGCAAGGGACACCGTAGCGGGAACCCCTCCTACAATGAGCAGTTCTTC
D gene: -; J gene: TRBJ2-1; clone size: few; V gene: TRBV5-1; CDR3 protein: CASSTDGVSYNEQFF; CDR3 DNA: TGCGCCAGCAGCACGGATGGGGTATCCTACAATGAGCAGTTCTTC